This T cell receptor (beta chain) is from a study of shared clonotypes between healthy human individuals. The naive CD8 population came from CD45RO-negative cells selected for CCR7, without terminally differentiated effector memory CD45RA+ cells. The protocol was immunoSEQ multiplex PCR, while the TCRdb copy is restricted to in-frame clones and leaves out a portion. The sample yields about 2,100,000 clones, around 93% seen once. Germline values: CDR1 MGHRA, CDR2 YSYEKL. The CDR3 loop spans 22 amino acids. Losses at the gene ends were 1 base for V and 1 base for J; bases not matched to a gene: 21. The chain joins TRBV4-1 to TRBJ2-3; 9 positions match TRBD2. The sequencing sample was made of naive CD8+ T cells from PBMCs. The sequence derives from a man aged 18 to 29 in good health. Some clones in this sample may be carry-over from other donors' samples. The CDR3 nucleotides are TGCGCCAGCAGCCAAGTGGTGTCCCGACTAGCGGTCCGAACGGCCGGCACAGATACGCAGTATTTT. Its protein product is CASSQVVSRLAVRTAGTDTQYF.